Given below is one T cell receptor (beta chain) in context. TCRdb reprocessed the 5' RACE reads with MiXCR, giving one entry per CDR3 protein. Of 52,000 or so distinct CDR3 sequences listed, under 8% are singletons. This specimen belongs to a study of early T cells in non-severe SARS-CoV-2 infection. The CDR3 is made up of 15 amino acids. Germline V gene lookup returns CDR1 ENHRY and CDR2 SYGVKD. The genes are TRBV10-3 and TRBJ2-3; 9 nucleotides align to TRBD2. The TCR was taken from an adult who was a healthcare worker with PCR-confirmed SARS-CoV-2 infection or an uninfected control (not recorded which). The sequences come from whole blood, collected at baseline. The CDR3: CDSARGGGALDTQYF. The CDR3 DNA sequence: TGTGACAGCGCAAGAGGCGGGGGGGCCCTTGATACGCAGTATTTT.